The 26 T cell receptor beta chains reported below all come from one sample, sequenced in a study of T cells in women clearing cervical HPV infection. The data were produced by immunoSEQ multiplex PCR, yet TCRdb's version contains in-frame clones alone and is incomplete. The repertoire table contains some 40,000 clones. Sequencing was carried out using blood buffy coat. The receptor set was obtained from a woman aged 18 to 69 with a cervical HPV16 infection that either progressed to CIN3+ or cleared (not recorded which).

A note on this clone: The read halts 3 residues ahead of the CDR3 end, with the missing end drawn from the germline J gene. The rearrangement uses TRBV5-1 and TRBJ1-1; 8 bases are a match to TRBD1. Trimming took 6 bases from V and 7 from J; bases not matched to a gene: 8. Germline assignment: CDR1 SGHRS and CDR2 YFSETQ. The CDR3 spans 13 residues. This CDR3 is CASTETGVNEAFF. CDR3 DNA (partial): TGCGCCAGCACGGAGACAGGGGTTAATGAA.

As concerns this clone: The read falls 3 residues short of the CDR3 end, and the missing part is taken from the germline J gene. This chain uses TRBV20-1 with TRBJ2-1; 9 nucleotides align to TRBD2. CDR1 is DFQATT, CDR2 SNEGSKA, per germline (reference sequence). J gave up 0 bases and V 1 base, and 7 bases lay outside the gene matches. This CDR3 comprises 17 residues. This chain's CDR3 is CSARVGASGDSYNEQFF. CDR3 DNA (partial): TGCAGTGCTAGAGTGGGAGCTAGCGGGGACTCCTACAATGAG.

Points on this clone: The read terminates 3 residues ahead of where the CDR3 ends, so the germline J gene completes it. The chain carries TRBV20-1 and TRBJ1-2; TRBD1 is a possible D gene (6 bases). Germline CDR1 DFQATT, CDR2 SNEGSKA (reference sequence). The CDR3 is 13 residues long. CDR3 amino acids: CSARDTTGQGYTF. CDR3 DNA (partial): TGCAGTGCTAGAGATACGACAGGACAAGGC.

In regard to this clone: The CDR3 end lies 3 residues beyond the end of the read and is filled in from the germline J gene. The rearrangement uses TRBV7-2 and TRBJ1-4; D possibly corresponds to TRBD1 (6 bases). From germline, CDR1 is SGHTA and CDR2 FQGNSA. The CDR3 covers 15 residues. CDR3 region: CASSRDKATNSPLFF. Incomplete CDR3 DNA: TGTGCCAGCAGCCGGGACAAGGCCACTAATTCACCA.

Notes on this clone: The read gets to within 3 residues of the CDR3 end, and the germline J gene fills in the rest. The V call is TRBV12-3 or TRBV12-4, the J call TRBJ1-2; D remains unclear. The CDR3 is made up of 15 amino acids. V was pared by 4 bases and J by 2 bases, with 14 bases between. CDR3 loop: CASSSPYAGNYGYTF. CDR3 DNA, as far as it was read: TGTGCCAGCAGTTCCCCATACGCCGGGAACTATGGC.

Points on this clone: The read comes to an end 3 residues before the CDR3 does, leaving the germline J gene to fill in the end. The genes are TRBV7-8 and TRBJ2-4; maybe TRBD1 (6 bases). The CDR3 is made up of 15 amino acids. Germline CDR1 reads SGHVS; CDR2 reads FQNEAQ. Incomplete CDR3 DNA: TGTGCCAGCAGCTTAACCCCGGAACAGGGCAGGGGT. It encodes CASSLTPEQGRG. The whole CDR3 protein is CASSLTPEQGRGQYF.

Turning to this clone: The read is 3 residues too short to cover the CDR3 end, so that end is filled in from the germline J gene. This chain uses TRBV7-9 with TRBJ1-4, with 9 bases matching TRBD1. With 4 bases clipped from V and 5 bases from J, the junction kept 2 bases outside the gene matches. Looked up from germline, CDR1 is SEHNR and CDR2 is FQNEAQ (reference sequence). This CDR3 has 14 amino acids. The sequenced part of the CDR3 DNA is TGTGCCAGCAGCTCGGGACAGGGAAATGAAAAA. The encoded protein is CASSSGQGNEK. The entire CDR3 reads CASSSGQGNEKLFF.

About this clone itself: The read stops 3 residues short of the end of the CDR3; the missing end is completed from the germline J gene. V is TRBV5-1 and J is TRBJ1-1; D is ambiguous. V lost 3 bases to trimming and J lost 0 bases, with 6 bases between them. The CDR3 loop spans 13 amino acids. The V gene's germline CDR1 is SGHRS and CDR2 YFSETQ. CDR3 region: CASSYTMNTEAFF. Partial CDR3 DNA: TGCGCCAGCAGCTACACCATGAACACTGAA.

Details on this clone: Read coverage stops 3 residues before the CDR3 terminus; the germline J gene supplies the remainder. The V and J genes are TRBV19 and TRBJ2-3, with TRBD1 matching 8 bases. The CDR3 has 15 amino acids. Germline V gene data show CDR1 as LNHDA and CDR2 as SQIVND (reference sequence). The covered CDR3 bases are TGTGCCAGTAGTATTGACAGGGGAGGCAATCAGCCG. Encoded protein: CASSIDRGGNQP. The whole CDR3 reads CASSIDRGGNQPQYF.

With regard to this clone: The missing CDR3 end, 3 residues past where the read stops, is filled in from the germline J gene. V usage is TRBV6-1 and J usage is TRBJ1-2, with 7 bases fitting TRBD1. The CDR3 sequence is 15 residues long. Trimming took 0 bases from V and 4 from J; bases not matched to a gene: 5. CDR1 MNHNS and CDR2 SASEGT come from the germline V gene. The CDR3 is CASSEAADRRYGYTF. CDR3 DNA (partial): TGTGCCAGCAGTGAAGCAGCGGACAGGCGCTATGGC.

A word on this clone: The read terminates 3 residues ahead of where the CDR3 ends, so the germline J gene completes it. This sequence joins TRBV28 and TRBJ2-3, with D possibly being TRBD1 (5 bases). The germline gives CDR1 MDHEN, CDR2 SYDVKM. The V end lost 0 bases, the J end lost 6 bases, and 10 bases lay between the germline ends. The CDR3 contains 14 residues. Partial CDR3 DNA: TGTGCCAGCAGTTTATGGGCTACAGGCGATACG. This encodes CASSLWATGDT. The full CDR3 sequence reads CASSLWATGDTQYF.

As to this clone: The read comes to an end 3 residues before the CDR3 does, leaving the germline J gene to fill in the end. The chain employs TRBV19 and TRBJ1-1; D is perhaps TRBD1 (5 bases). The V end lost 5 bases, the J end lost 1 base, and 11 bases lay between the germline ends. The CDR3 contains 14 residues. The germline CDR1 and CDR2 sequences are LNHDA and SQIVND (reference sequence). The DNA read from the CDR3 is TGTGCCAGTAGTTTTGGCGGGGGGAACACTGAA. Protein product: CASSFGGGNTE. The whole CDR3 sequence is CASSFGGGNTEAFF. The entire variable domain, with the rest obtained from reference TRBV19 and TRBJ1-1, is as follows: DGGITQSPKYLFRKEGQNVTLSCEQNLNHDAMYWYRQDPGQGLRLIYYSQIVNDFQKGDIAEGYSVSREKKESFPLTVTSAQKNPTAFYLCASSFGGGNTEAFFGQGTRLTVV.

With respect to this clone: The DNA ends 3 residues before the CDR3 does, and the rest of the CDR3 is filled in from the germline J gene. The chain couples TRBV5-1 to TRBJ2-3; a weak D match, TRBD1 (6 bases). There are 15 residues in the CDR3. The germline CDR1 and CDR2 sequences are SGHRS and YFSETQ. CDR3 bases read: TGCGCCAGCAGCTTTATCCCCTCCAGGGGAGAGACG. This sequence encodes CASSFIPSRGET. The complete CDR3 reads CASSFIPSRGETQYF.

Points on this clone: Read sequence stops 3 residues before the CDR3 end, and the germline J gene provides the missing end. The genes are TRBV5-1 and TRBJ2-7; TRBD1 matches 11 bases. This CDR3 has 15 residues. The V gene end was trimmed by 4 bases and the J gene end by 5 bases; junction bases not matched to a gene: 8. The V gene's germline CDR1 is SGHRS and CDR2 YFSETQ. The sequenced CDR3 bases are TGCGCCAGCAGCGTCACCGGGACAGGGGGTGACGAG. Protein sequence: CASSVTGTGGDE. The entire CDR3 sequence reads CASSVTGTGGDEQYF.

On this clone itself: The read halts 3 residues ahead of the CDR3 end, with the missing end drawn from the germline J gene. The chain has TRBV12-5 and TRBJ2-1; TRBD2 aligns across 13 bases. Germline loops: CDR1 LGHNT, CDR2 FRNRAP. Trimming cost V 0 bases and J 0 bases; bases outside gene matches: 8. This CDR3 is built from 20 residues. CDR3 sequence reads: CASGLVRLAGGPTSYNEQFF. The covered CDR3 bases are TGTGCTAGTGGTTTGGTACGACTAGCGGGAGGTCCGACCTCCTACAATGAG.

Remarks on this clone: The observed sequence ends 3 residues before the CDR3 terminus, with the missing tail filled in from the germline J gene. The chain carries TRBV5-1 and TRBJ1-2, with D perhaps matching TRBD1 (5 bases). CDR3 size: 14 residues. Germline CDR1 reads SGHRS; CDR2 reads YFSETQ. CDR3 loop: CASSFTGPPESYTF. The sequenced CDR3 bases are TGCGCCAGCAGCTTCACAGGACCCCCCGAGAGC.

With regard to this clone: At one end the junction does not follow the germline gene, possibly because of a read error. The read ends 3 residues early relative to the CDR3; the germline J gene fills the gap. The chain combines TRBV19 with TRBJ1-2; unclear D gene. CDR1 LNHDA and CDR2 SQIVND come from the germline V gene (reference sequence). This CDR3 has 11 residues. The CDR3 region is CATSKTYGYTF. The CDR3 DNA, read in part, is TGTGCCACTAGTAAGACATATGGC.

This CDR3 reads CASSLGRDRGHNEQFF. The part of the CDR3 DNA that was read is TGTGCCAGCAGCTTAGGACGGGACAGGGGCCACAATGAG. V is TRBV7-6 and J is TRBJ2-1, with 10 bases matching TRBD1. The CDR3 end falls 3 residues outside the read, so it is completed with the germline J gene. Germline-derived CDR1 and CDR2 are SGHVS and FNYEAQ. The V segment lost 1 base and the J segment 5 bases; nucleotides outside the gene matches: 5. This CDR3 spans 16 amino acids.

About this clone: The read gets to within 3 residues of the CDR3 end, and the germline J gene fills in the rest. This sequence joins TRBV14 and TRBJ2-1; 11 bases match TRBD2. Germline V CDR1 and CDR2: SGHDN, FVKESK. The junction had 6 bases not matched to a gene; V was cut back by 6 bases and J by 5 bases. This CDR3 comprises 15 residues. CDR3 DNA, as far as it was read: TGTGCCAGCAGAATAGCGGGAGGGACCCACAATGAG. Amino acid sequence: CASRIAGGTHNE. The CDR3 in full is CASRIAGGTHNEQFF.

Concerning this clone: The read ends 3 residues early relative to the CDR3; the germline J gene fills the gap. The chain combines TRBV18 with TRBJ2-4, with 7 bases identical to TRBD1. Germline V gene data show CDR1 as KGHSH and CDR2 as LQKENI. The CDR3 sequence is 14 residues long. The CDR3 DNA, read in part, is TGTGCCAGCTCACCACCTTGGACAGGCGGTGGT. Translation gives CASSPPWTGGG. The full CDR3 is CASSPPWTGGGQYF.

CDR3 DNA, as far as it was read: TGCAGTGCCCCGCTTTTTAGCAATAATTCACCA. Translation: CSAPLFSNNSP. The full CDR3 is CSAPLFSNNSPLFF. The genes are TRBV20-1 and TRBJ1-4; D not certain. The sequenced fragment ends 3 residues before the CDR3 boundary, so the rest is inferred from the germline J gene. Germline V lookup: CDR1 DFQATT, CDR2 SNEGSKA (reference sequence). The CDR3 consists of 14 residues.

Details on this clone: The CDR3 goes on 3 residues after the read ends, and that part is filled in from the germline J gene. The J gene is TRBJ2-7, the V gene TRBV4-1, with D unresolved. The CDR3 covers 12 residues. Germline CDR1 is MGHRA and CDR2 is YSYEKL. The ends were cut back, 1 base at V and 4 bases at J, with 5 bases in the middle. The CDR3 bases that were read are TGCGCCAGCAGCCAAGTTAGTTACGAG. It translates to CASSQVSYE. The full CDR3 protein is CASSQVSYEQYF.

Details on this clone: The read falls 3 residues short of the CDR3 end, and the missing part is taken from the germline J gene. This rearrangement joins TRBV6-1 to TRBJ1-1; 8 bases agree with TRBD1. Germline V gene data show CDR1 as MNHNS and CDR2 as SASEGT. There are 16 residues in the CDR3. The sequenced CDR3 bases are TGTGCCAGCAGTGATCCTGGGACAGGTCCGCCAGAGACA. This gives the protein CASSDPGTGPPET. The complete CDR3 reads CASSDPGTGPPETAFF.

In the case of this clone: A junction end diverges from the germline sequence, so it may reflect a read error. The read falls 3 residues short of the CDR3 end, and the missing part is taken from the germline J gene. Other DNA sequences of this sample code for an identical CDR3. The rearrangement uses TRBV6-2 or TRBV6-3 and TRBJ1-3, with a tentative D call TRBD1 (6 bases). This CDR3 has 14 residues. Germline V lookup: CDR1 MNHEY, CDR2 SVGEGT. The CDR3 sequence: CASSRRQARDTIYF. CDR3 bases read: TGTGCCAGCAGTCGTCGACAAGCGCGGGACACT.

As for this clone: The CDR3 end lies 3 residues beyond the end of the read and is filled in from the germline J gene. The V call is TRBV7-8, the J call TRBJ2-2; D not certain. V was pared by 6 bases and J by 6 bases, with 20 bases between. This CDR3 spans 16 amino acids. Looked up from germline, CDR1 is SGHVS and CDR2 is FQNEAQ. Incomplete CDR3 DNA: TGTGCCAGCAGTCGAAGCCCTACTCGACAACCCGGGGAG. Encoded protein: CASSRSPTRQPGE. The whole CDR3 reads CASSRSPTRQPGELFF.

Comments on this clone: The missing CDR3 end, 3 residues past where the read stops, is filled in from the germline J gene. This chain connects TRBV7-8 to TRBJ1-3, with a weak D call TRBD1 (6 bases). Per germline, CDR1 SGHVS and CDR2 FQNEAQ. The V gene lost 1 base and the J gene lost 0 bases, with 13 bases spanning the gap. There are 17 residues in the CDR3. Partial CDR3 DNA: TGTGCCAGCAGCTTAGAGAGGGGGACCCACTCTGGAAACACC. As protein: CASSLERGTHSGNT. The entire CDR3 protein reads CASSLERGTHSGNTIYF.